This T cell receptor (beta chain) originates from a study of cytomegalovirus exposure and HLA in healthy donors. The wider study: In a later analysis, it was reported that the roughly 120 validation repertoires had been produced on the same platform as the roughly 610 repertoires belonging to the first cohort. Whole-study findings and limits: That first-cohort TCR clusters tended to co-occur in the 100 to 150 validation repertoires was found in a later analysis.

In the case of this clone: Its antigen is as yet unknown.

Sequenced by immunoSEQ multiplex PCR; TCRdb stores in-frame clones only, minus some. The data contain under 400,000 clones, more than 80% of them seen just once; the ten biggest clones take up 0.83%. The origin of this receptor is a young woman in good health and CMV-seronegative. Sequences were obtained from PBMCs.

Written as DNA, the CDR3 is TGTGCCAGCAGTATATCGGGGACAGGGGACGAAAAACTGTTTTTT. It encodes CASSISGTGDEKLFF. The rearrangement joins TRBV7-9 to TRBJ1-4; TRBD1 matches at 10 bases. The CDR3 loop spans 15 amino acids. V lost 6 bases and J lost 8; bases outside the gene matches: 9. CDR1 is SEHNR, CDR2 FQNEAQ, per germline (reference sequence).